The clone carrying this TCR beta chain was picked up one time. The sample comes from a study of blood T cell repertoires in COVID-19. Clones were read by immunoSEQ multiplex PCR, and TCRdb kept only the in-frame ones, dropping some. The profile shows a few hundred thousand clones, about 86% of them singletons. Trimming cost V 7 bases and J 7 bases, with 16 bases left between them. Looked up from germline, CDR1 is MNHEY and CDR2 is SVGAGI. The CDR3 totals 14 residues. The chain carries TRBV6-5 and TRBJ2-2; D might be TRBD1 (6 bases). Source material: peripheral blood. The receptor was isolated from a woman in her sixties or seventies with COVID-19, enrolled during active disease. CDR3: CASIRTALFGELFF. DNA for the CDR3: TGTGCCAGCATCCGGACAGCTTTGTTCGGGGAGCTGTTTTTT.